This TCR beta chain emerged from a study of T cell repertoires in cytomegalovirus infection. The study, taken as a whole, reports: Clonotype analysis showed dominance of the ex vivo response by HLA-C-restricted CMV-specific TCR beta clonotypes.

This clonotype was observed a handful of times. The target antigen is unknown. TCRdb passed the reads through MiXCR, listing each CDR3 protein once. Of over 90,000 distinct CDR3 sequences in the sample, more than 15% are singletons; the top ten hold approximately 8%. The CDR3 runs to 15 residues. In germline, CDR1 is DFQATT, CDR2 SNEGSKA (reference sequence). The V end was cut by 5 bases, the J end by 0 bases, with 15 bases between. The material sequenced was PBMCs. The clonotype originates from a human donor in good health (CMV status not recorded). Some clones in this sample may be carry-over from other donors' samples. This chain connects TRBV20-1 to TRBJ2-3; D is unclear. The CDR3 reads CSAPSGGKSTDTQYF. In DNA form, the CDR3 reads TGCAGTGCTCCCTCCGGTGGAAAGAGCACAGATACGCAGTATTTT.